The 26 T cell receptor beta chains below were found in one sample sequenced in a study of T cell changes during pregnancy in multiple sclerosis (dated by TCRdb to between 2018 and 2021). Libraries were constructed by the immunoSEQ multiplex PCR assay. TCRdb took over this immuneACCESS table, retaining in-frame rearrangements with V and J assigned. Such tables are incomplete; in checked studies, under half of the missing clones stem from an unresolved V gene, and the remainder is unexplained. This sample is represented by about 41,000 clones; 70% to 90% of them were singletons. Clones ranked in the top ten supply more than 0.55% of the sample. The material was CD4+ T cells from peripheral blood mononuclear cells, obtained in the first trimester of pregnancy. The receptors stem from a female donor with multiple sclerosis, enrolled in a pregnancy study.

V usage is TRBV6-4 and J usage is TRBJ2-7; a possible D gene is TRBD1 (5 bases). V lost 3 bases, J lost 7 bases, and 7 bases lay in between. Looked up from germline, CDR1 is MRHNA and CDR2 is SNTAGT. The CDR3 contains 11 residues. The CDR3: CASSEKGEQYF. CDR3 sequence (DNA): TGTGCCAGCAGTGAGAAGGGGGAGCAGTACTTC.

The chain combines TRBV7-2 with TRBJ1-2; 10 bases align to TRBD1. The CDR3 is made up of 15 amino acids. CDR1 and CDR2 (germline): SGHTA, FQGNSA. Trimming at V came to 5 bases and at J to 7 bases, leaving 10 bases not matched to a gene. CDR3 DNA: TGTGCCAGCAGCAACCGGGACAGGGGCACTGGTGGCTACACCTTC. It yields the protein CASSNRDRGTGGYTF.

The chain joins TRBV5-5 to TRBJ2-5; 7 bases match TRBD2. Germline trimming cut 1 base from V and 2 bases from J; bases unmatched to any gene: 8. The CDR3 covers 16 residues. In germline, CDR1 is SGHKS, CDR2 YYEKEE (reference sequence). The CDR3 protein is CASSLTLAGLQETQYF. The CDR3 DNA reads as TGTGCCAGCAGCTTGACCTTAGCGGGTTTACAAGAGACCCAGTACTTC.

The chain recombines TRBV7-2 with TRBJ2-7; weak D call: TRBD1 (6 bases). CDR1 and CDR2 (germline): SGHTA, FQGNSA. Trimming took 3 bases from V and 2 from J, leaving 17 bases between them. This CDR3 region has 16 residues. CDR3 sequence reads: CASSFQVQGSTYEQYF. The CDR3 region has the DNA TGTGCCAGCAGCTTCCAAGTCCAGGGGTCGACCTACGAGCAGTACTTC.

This chain uses TRBV19 with TRBJ2-1; weak D call: TRBD2 (6 bases). The germline V and J ends were trimmed by 4 bases and 8 bases, with 18 bases remaining between them. The CDR3 length is 15 residues. CDR1 and CDR2 from the germline V gene are LNHDA and SQIVND (reference sequence). The chain's CDR3 is CASSKGLTFRDEQFF. CDR3 sequence (DNA): TGTGCCAGTAGTAAGGGACTGACGTTCAGGGATGAGCAGTTCTTC.

The V and J genes are TRBV5-6 and TRBJ1-5, with D uncertain. The CDR3 has 17 amino acids. Per the germline V gene, CDR1 is SGHDT and CDR2 is YYEEEE. V lost 0 bases and J 0 bases, leaving 13 bases between the germline ends. The CDR3 protein is CASSLAEARSSNQPQHF. DNA of the CDR3: TGTGCCAGCAGCTTGGCCGAGGCCCGGAGTAGCAATCAGCCCCAGCATTTT.

The chain carries TRBV29-1 and TRBJ2-1; TRBD1 matches at 11 bases. The germline gives CDR1 SQVTM, CDR2 ANQGSEA. The CDR3 spans 16 residues. The V gene end was trimmed by 0 bases and the J gene end by 8 bases; junction bases not matched to a gene: 9. In DNA form, the CDR3 reads TGCAGCGTTGAAGATAAGGACAGGGGGCTCGGGGATGAGCAGTTCTTC. Translating gives CSVEDKDRGLGDEQFF.

The chain uses TRBV7-2 and TRBJ1-1; no clear D. Germline V lookup: CDR1 SGHTA, CDR2 FQGNSA. Trimming pared 2 bases from V and 5 bases from J, leaving 12 bases between. The CDR3 totals 14 residues. CDR3 residues: CASSLIEGKTEAFF. In DNA form, the CDR3 reads TGTGCCAGCAGCTTAATCGAGGGAAAGACTGAAGCTTTCTTT.

The chain joins TRBV19 to TRBJ2-7, with 7 nucleotides matching TRBD1. This CDR3 contains 16 residues. Germline assignment: CDR1 LNHDA and CDR2 SQIVND (reference sequence). The trim removed 6 bases at V and 2 bases at J, leaving 13 bases unmatched. CDR3 nucleotide sequence: TGTGCCAGTAGCCGAGGGGGCCTGGGGGAAACCTACGAGCAGTACTTC. Translated, it gives CASSRGGLGETYEQYF.

This chain connects TRBV18 to TRBJ2-7, with TRBD1 matching 9 bases. This CDR3 is built from 14 residues. Germline V gives CDR1 KGHSH, CDR2 LQKENI. After removal of 6 bases from V and 2 bases from J, the junction contained 5 bases not matched to a gene. CDR3 nucleotide sequence: TGTGCCAGCTCTCTGGGACAGGGTCCCTACGAGCAGTACTTC. Translation: CASSLGQGPYEQYF. The full variable domain, its missing parts supplied by reference TRBV18 and TRBJ2-7, is NAGVMQNPRHLVRRRGQEARLRCSPMKGHSHVYWYRQLPEEGLKFMVYLQKENIIDESGMPKERFSAEFPKEGPSILRIQQVVRGDSAAYFCASSLGQGPYEQYFGPGTRLTVT.

J is TRBJ2-2 and V is TRBV28, with 7 bases matching TRBD2. The germline CDR1 and CDR2 sequences are MDHEN and SYDVKM. The CDR3 contains 14 residues. With V trimmed by 2 bases and J by 7 bases, 4 bases remained unmatched. The CDR3 spells CASSLAGVNGELFF. CDR3 bases: TGTGCCAGCAGTTTAGCGGGAGTTAACGGGGAGCTGTTTTTT.

The rearrangement links TRBV18 to TRBJ2-3; 8 bases agree with TRBD1. The V gene's germline CDR1 is KGHSH and CDR2 LQKENI. The CDR3 length is 18 residues. Trimming took 1 base from V and 0 from J; bases not matched to a gene: 9. CDR3 region: CASSPRGQAGLSTDTQYF. The DNA for the CDR3 is TGTGCCAGCTCACCACGGGGACAGGCCGGACTAAGCACAGATACGCAGTATTTT.

The chain combines TRBV4-3 with TRBJ2-1; TRBD2 matches at 12 bases. Losses at the gene ends were 0 bases for V and 8 bases for J; bases not matched to a gene: 5. Germline V gene data show CDR1 as LGHNA and CDR2 as YSLEER. The length of the CDR3 is 16 residues. The CDR3 DNA follows: TGCGCCAGCAGCCAAGATCTAGGACTAGCGGGGCATGAGCAGTTCTTC. Amino acids: CASSQDLGLAGHEQFF.

The chain couples TRBV7-2 to TRBJ1-2; TRBD1 is a possible D gene (6 bases). This CDR3 region has 16 residues. With 1 base removed from V and 11 bases from J, the gap between germline ends came to 23 bases. Looked up from germline, CDR1 is SGHTA and CDR2 is FQGNSA. The CDR3 sequence is CASSLEAQGRDTRYTF. The CDR3 nucleotides read TGTGCCAGCAGCTTAGAGGCCCAGGGGCGCGATACGCGGTACACCTTC.

The genes are TRBV2 and TRBJ2-2; tentatively, D is TRBD1 (5 bases). The CDR3 runs to 15 residues. Trimming pared 6 bases from V and 1 base from J, leaving 12 bases between. In germline, CDR1 is SNHLY, CDR2 FYNNEI. The CDR3 DNA sequence: TGTGCCAGCAGAGTGACAGACCTGAACACCGGGGAGCTGTTTTTT. Amino acids: CASRVTDLNTGELFF.

The J gene is TRBJ2-7, the V gene TRBV4-1, with TRBD1 identical over 9 bases. V shed 4 bases and J 6 bases; nucleotides not matched to a gene: 10. Germline values: CDR1 MGHRA, CDR2 YSYEKL. The CDR3 loop spans 15 amino acids. CDR3 protein: CASSPRDREAAEQYF. CDR3 DNA: TGCGCCAGCAGCCCACGGGACAGGGAGGCCGCCGAGCAGTACTTC.

J is TRBJ1-5 and V is TRBV19; 11 positions match TRBD1. V lost 5 bases, J lost 7 bases, and 10 bases stayed unmatched. The CDR3 sequence is 16 residues long. Per the germline V gene, CDR1 is LNHDA and CDR2 is SQIVND (reference sequence). DNA of the CDR3: TGTGCCAGTAGTCCCTGGGGACAGGGGGGCGGACAGCCCCAGCATTTT. Translated: CASSPWGQGGGQPQHF.

The gene calls are TRBV28 and TRBJ2-1; the match to TRBD2 covers 11 bases. Germline V CDR1 and CDR2: MDHEN, SYDVKM. Trimming at V came to 5 bases and at J to 4 bases, leaving 4 bases not matched to a gene. The length of the CDR3 is 15 residues. The CDR3 is CASSPRTSGYNEQFF. The CDR3 DNA reads TGTGCCAGCAGTCCACGGACTAGCGGGTACAATGAGCAGTTCTTC. The full variable domain, its missing parts supplied by reference TRBV28 and TRBJ2-1, is DVKVTQSSRYLVKRTGEKVFLECVQDMDHENMFWYRQDPGLGLRLIYFSYDVKMKEKGDIPEGYSVSREKKERFSLILESASTNQTSMYLCASSPRTSGYNEQFFGPGTRLTVL.

This clone was found once. The J gene is TRBJ2-2, the V gene TRBV5-1; 13 bases map to TRBD2. The V and J ends lost 0 bases and 8 bases, in that order; junction bases with no gene match: 10. This CDR3 contains 18 residues. Germline CDR1 reads SGHRS; CDR2 reads YFSETQ. The CDR3 region has the DNA TGCGCCAGCAGCTTGGCCGGGACTAGCGGGATTGGTCAAGGGGAGCTGTTTTTT. This sequence encodes CASSLAGTSGIGQGELFF.

This rearrangement joins TRBV7-2 to TRBJ2-5; D gene ambiguous. The CDR3 runs to 15 residues. V lost 1 base and J lost 4, with 13 bases in between. Per germline, CDR1 SGHTA and CDR2 FQGNSA. In DNA form, the CDR3 reads TGTGCCAGCAGCTTAGTTTCGCTGACACGAGAGACCCAGTACTTC. Translated, it gives CASSLVSLTRETQYF.

The chain uses TRBV7-2 and TRBJ2-1; 9 positions agree with TRBD2. Per the germline V gene, CDR1 is SGHTA and CDR2 is FQGNSA. V trimming: 5 bases; J trimming: 9 bases; junction bases outside the gene matches: 8. The CDR3 extends over 14 amino acids. The CDR3 DNA follows: TGTGCCAGCAGCCCTTCTAGCGGGATTGGTGAGCAGTTCTTC. It is translated as CASSPSSGIGEQFF.

The chain is built from TRBV11-2 and TRBJ2-7, with 9 nucleotides matching TRBD2. The junction had 6 bases not matched to a gene; V was cut back by 4 bases and J by 2 bases. The CDR3 totals 15 residues. Germline loops: CDR1 SGHAT, CDR2 FQNNGV. The CDR3 sequence is CASSSYSGSPYEQYF. CDR3 nucleotides: TGTGCCAGCAGCTCGTATAGCGGGAGTCCCTACGAGCAGTACTTC.

The gene calls are TRBV13 and TRBJ1-5, with a weak D call TRBD1 (6 bases). Trimming left V 3 bases short and J 6 bases short, with 15 bases between. This CDR3 spans 15 amino acids. Germline CDR1 is PRHDT and CDR2 is FYEKMQ (reference sequence). CDR3 protein: CASSFRRQEIQPQHF. The CDR3 nucleotides read TGTGCCAGCAGCTTTAGACGACAGGAGATTCAGCCCCAGCATTTT. The full variable domain, in which reference TRBV13 and TRBJ1-5 provide the parts outside the CDR3, is AAGVIQSPRHLIKEKRETATLKCYPIPRHDTVYWYQQGPGQDPQFLISFYEKMQSDKGSIPDRFSAQQFSDYHSELNMSSLELGDSALYFCASSFRRQEIQPQHFGDGTRLSIL.

The chain joins TRBV11-2 to TRBJ2-7, with 9 positions matching TRBD1. The CDR3 consists of 14 residues. With V trimmed by 6 bases and J by 2 bases, 5 bases remained unmatched. The germline V gene encodes CDR1 SGHAT and CDR2 FQNNGV. The DNA for the CDR3 is TGTGCCAGCAGTCCCGGGACAGGGCCCTACGAGCAGTACTTC. As protein: CASSPGTGPYEQYF.

The chain has TRBV5-1 and TRBJ2-1; TRBD2 aligns across 13 bases. The CDR3 is 15 amino acids. CDR1 is SGHRS, CDR2 YFSETQ, per germline. V gave up 4 bases and J gave up 7 bases; unmatched junction bases: 5. CDR3 protein: CASSTGTSGTNEQFF. The CDR3 nucleotides read TGCGCCAGCAGCACCGGGACTAGCGGGACTAATGAGCAGTTCTTC.

The table lists this clone with a few counts. This chain joins TRBV19 and TRBJ2-2; D is possibly TRBD2 (5 bases). The V gene lost 9 bases and the J gene lost 7 bases, with 21 bases spanning the gap. CDR1 is LNHDA and CDR2 is SQIVND in the germline V gene (reference sequence). CDR3 size: 15 residues. CDR3 amino acids: CASTTEARGGGELFF. CDR3 nucleotides: TGTGCCAGCACTACTGAAGCACGGGGTGGCGGGGAGCTGTTTTTT.